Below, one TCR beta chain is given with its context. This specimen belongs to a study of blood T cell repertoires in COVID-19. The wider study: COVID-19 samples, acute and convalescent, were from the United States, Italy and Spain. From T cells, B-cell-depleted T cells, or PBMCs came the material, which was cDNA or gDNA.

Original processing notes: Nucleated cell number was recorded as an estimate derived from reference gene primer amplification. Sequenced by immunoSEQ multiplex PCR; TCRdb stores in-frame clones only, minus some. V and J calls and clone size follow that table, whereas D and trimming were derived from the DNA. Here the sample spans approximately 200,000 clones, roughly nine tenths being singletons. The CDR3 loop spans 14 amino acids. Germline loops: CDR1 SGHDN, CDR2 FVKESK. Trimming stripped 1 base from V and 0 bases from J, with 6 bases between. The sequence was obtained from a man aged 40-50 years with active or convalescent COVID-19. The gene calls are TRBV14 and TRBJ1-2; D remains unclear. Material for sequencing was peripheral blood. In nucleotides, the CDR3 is TGTGCCAGCAGCCAAGGGTCAGCTAACTATGGCTACACCTTC. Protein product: CASSQGSANYGYTF.